These 13 T cell receptor beta chains were sequenced from one sample in a study of T cell repertoires in cytomegalovirus infection. A single record per CDR3 protein comes from TCRdb applying MiXCR to the reads. Seen here are under 200,000 distinct CDR3 sequences, less than 9.5% observed once, and the top ten hold about 4.6%. The sequenced sample consisted of PBMCs. The origin of the receptors is a human donor in good health (CMV status not recorded). Some clones in this sample may be carry-over from other donors' samples.

This clonotype was seen ten or more times. The gene calls are TRBV6-2 or TRBV6-3 and TRBJ1-5; TRBD1 matches 7 bases. The trim removed 5 bases at V and 4 bases at J, leaving 8 bases unmatched. Germline V CDR1 and CDR2: MNHEY, SVGEGT. The CDR3 is made up of 15 amino acids. Here the CDR3 DNA reads TGTGCCAGCAGTCCGAGACAGGGAGGGAATCAGCCCCAGCATTTT. Translated, it gives CASSPRQGGNQPQHF.

Ten or more counts support this clonotype. This chain uses TRBV7-2 with TRBJ1-1; the D is unclear. Germline V lookup: CDR1 SGHTA, CDR2 FQGNSA. Trimming stripped 4 bases from V and 1 base from J, with 13 bases between. The CDR3 runs 15 residues. CDR3 nucleotide sequence: TGTGCCAGCAGCTCATCCCCAGGACGGAACACTGAAGCTTTCTTT. Its protein product is CASSSSPGRNTEAFF.

The sample holds many counts of this clonotype. This chain joins TRBV12-3 or TRBV12-4 and TRBJ1-1; D gene unclear. The V end was cut by 5 bases, the J end by 6 bases, with 16 bases between. This CDR3 spans 14 amino acids. CDR3 sequence (DNA): TGTGCCAGCAGTCCCTCCGCCGGGCGGGCTGAAGCTTTCTTT. Translated, it gives CASSPSAGRAEAFF.

There are many counts of this clonotype. This chain uses TRBV10-3 with TRBJ1-3; 9 bases line up with TRBD1. Germline CDR1 is ENHRY and CDR2 is SYGVKD. The CDR3 spans 15 residues. The V segment lost 6 bases and the J segment 2 bases; nucleotides outside the gene matches: 5. The CDR3 loop is CAIRVWTGAGNTIYF. The DNA of the CDR3 is TGTGCCATCAGAGTATGGACAGGGGCTGGAAACACCATATATTTT.

This clonotype appeared many times. J is TRBJ2-6 and V is TRBV7-6; the D gene is possibly TRBD2 (6 bases). The CDR3 has 17 residues. Germline-derived CDR1 and CDR2 are SGHVS and FNYEAQ. V was cut by 1 base and J by 1 base, with 11 bases left in between. The CDR3 region is CASSLEIRGSGANVLTF. In DNA, the CDR3 is TGTGCCAGCAGCTTAGAGATTCGGGGGTCTGGGGCCAACGTCCTGACTTTC.

This clonotype was found many times. The chain has TRBV7-2 and TRBJ2-1; 13 nucleotides line up with TRBD2. V trimming: 0 bases; J trimming: 0 bases; junction bases outside the gene matches: 11. Germline-derived CDR1 and CDR2 are SGHTA and FQGNSA. The CDR3 is 21 residues long. The CDR3 region is CASSLAGTGLAGTSSYNEQFF. The CDR3 coding sequence is TGTGCCAGCAGCTTAGCGGGCACGGGACTAGCGGGAACTAGCTCCTACAATGAGCAGTTCTTC.

This clonotype has only one observation. The chain employs TRBV20-1 and TRBJ1-2; TRBD1 might be the D (6 bases). The CDR3 extends over 16 amino acids. V lost 1 base, J lost 7 bases, and 22 bases lay in between. CDR1 is DFQATT and CDR2 is SNEGSKA in the germline V gene (reference sequence). CDR3 in DNA: TGCAGTGCTAGAGTGTCTCGGGGGCTCCATGAGAGTGGCTACACCTTC. Protein: CSARVSRGLHESGYTF.

The chain uses TRBV7-2 and TRBJ2-1, with D perhaps TRBD1 (6 bases). Germline assignment: CDR1 SGHTA and CDR2 FQGNSA. The CDR3 runs to 15 residues. Trimming took off 1 base at V and 2 bases at J, with 9 bases between the two ends. The CDR3 protein is CASSLGGQPYNEQFF. The CDR3 region has the DNA TGTGCCAGCAGCTTAGGGGGGCAGCCCTACAATGAGCAGTTCTTC. Complete variable domain (other parts from reference TRBV7-2 and TRBJ2-1): GAGVSQSPSNKVTEKGKDVELRCDPISGHTALYWYRQSLGQGLEFLIYFQGNSAPDKSGLPSDRFSAERTGGSVSTLTIQRTQQEDSAVYLCASSLGGQPYNEQFFGPGTRLTVL.

This clonotype has more than one count but fewer than ten. The chain has TRBV23-1 and TRBJ2-3; 13 bases are shared with TRBD2. TRBV23-1 is given ORF status, its function remaining uncertain. The CDR3 loop spans 17 amino acids. With V trimmed by 4 bases and J by 4 bases, 8 bases remained unmatched. The CDR3 nucleotides are TGCGCCAGCAGTCCTCTGGGACTAGCGGGAATCGCAGATACGCAGTATTTT. Its translation is CASSPLGLAGIADTQYF.

This clonotype came up many times. This chain uses TRBV7-9 with TRBJ2-7; D is possibly TRBD1 (7 bases). V was pared by 5 bases and J by 5 bases, with 13 bases between. Germline lookup yields CDR1 SEHNR and CDR2 FQNEAQ (reference sequence). CDR3 length: 13 residues. For the CDR3, the DNA is TGTGCCAGCAGCCTAACAGGGGAGGACGAGCAGTACTTC. The encoded protein is CASSLTGEDEQYF.

This sequence joins TRBV9 and TRBJ2-3; a weak D match, TRBD2 (7 bases). The CDR3 contains 15 residues. V shed 0 bases and J shed 1 base, with 9 bases lying between them. Germline loops: CDR1 SGDLS, CDR2 YYNGEE. The DNA for the CDR3 is TGTGCCAGCAGCGTAGAGGGGGGGGGCACAGATACGCAGTATTTT. This gives the protein CASSVEGGGTDTQYF.

To note about this clonotype: Possible read error: a much larger clone is one base away. The genes are TRBV7-8 and TRBJ1-3; the D is unclear. This CDR3 spans 14 amino acids. Trimming pared 0 bases from V and 2 bases from J, leaving 5 bases between. Per germline, CDR1 SGHVS and CDR2 FQNEAQ. This CDR3 reads CASSLAATGNTIYF. CDR3 nucleotide sequence: TGTGCCAGCAGCTTAGCCGCAACTGGAAACACCATATATTTT.

This chain uses TRBV7-6 with TRBJ2-1; D may match TRBD1 or TRBD2 (5 bases each). In germline, CDR1 is SGHVS, CDR2 FNYEAQ. V was cut by 0 bases and J by 4 bases, with 10 bases left in between. This CDR3 spans 15 amino acids. As DNA, the CDR3 is TGTGCCAGCAGCTTAGCGGGGGTTCGATACAATGAGCAGTTCTTC. This codes for CASSLAGVRYNEQFF.